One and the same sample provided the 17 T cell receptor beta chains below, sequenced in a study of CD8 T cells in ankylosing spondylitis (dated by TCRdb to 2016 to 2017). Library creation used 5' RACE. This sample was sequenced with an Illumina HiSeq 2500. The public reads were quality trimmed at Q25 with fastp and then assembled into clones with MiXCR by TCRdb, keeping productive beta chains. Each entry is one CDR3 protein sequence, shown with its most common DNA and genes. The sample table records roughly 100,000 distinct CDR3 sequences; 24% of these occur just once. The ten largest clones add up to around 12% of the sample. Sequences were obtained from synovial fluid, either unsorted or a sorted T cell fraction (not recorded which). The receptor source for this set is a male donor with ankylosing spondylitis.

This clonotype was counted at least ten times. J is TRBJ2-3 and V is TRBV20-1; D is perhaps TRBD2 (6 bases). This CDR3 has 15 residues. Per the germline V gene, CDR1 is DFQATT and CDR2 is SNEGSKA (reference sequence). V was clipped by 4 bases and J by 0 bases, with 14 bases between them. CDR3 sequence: CSATSSVSSTDTQYF. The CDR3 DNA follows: TGCAGTGCTACATCTAGCGTTTCTAGCACAGATACGCAGTATTTT.

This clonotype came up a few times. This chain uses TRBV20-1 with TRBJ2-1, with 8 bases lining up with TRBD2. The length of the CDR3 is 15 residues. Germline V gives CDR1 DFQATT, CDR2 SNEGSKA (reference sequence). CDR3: CSAPAGGGSYNEQFF. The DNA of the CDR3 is TGCAGCGCCCCCGCAGGCGGGGGGTCCTACAATGAGCAGTTCTTC.

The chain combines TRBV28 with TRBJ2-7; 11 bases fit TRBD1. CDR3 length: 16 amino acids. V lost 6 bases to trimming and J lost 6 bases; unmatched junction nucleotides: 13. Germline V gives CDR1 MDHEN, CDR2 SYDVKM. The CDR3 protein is CASRAVDRGLRSEQYF. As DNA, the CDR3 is TGTGCCAGCAGGGCGGTGGACAGGGGGCTAAGGTCCGAGCAGTACTTC.

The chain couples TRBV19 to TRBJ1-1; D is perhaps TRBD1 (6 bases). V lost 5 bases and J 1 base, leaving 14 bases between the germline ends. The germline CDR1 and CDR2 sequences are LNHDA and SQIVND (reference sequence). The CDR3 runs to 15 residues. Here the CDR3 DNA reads TGTGCCAGTAGTCCCCGGGACACGGCGAACACTGAAGCTTTCTTT. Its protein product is CASSPRDTANTEAFF. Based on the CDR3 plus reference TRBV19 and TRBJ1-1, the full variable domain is DGGITQSPKYLFRKEGQNVTLSCEQNLNHDAMYWYRQDPGQGLRLIYYSQIVNDFQKGDIAEGYSVSREKKESFPLTVTSAQKNPTAFYLCASSPRDTANTEAFFGQGTRLTVV.

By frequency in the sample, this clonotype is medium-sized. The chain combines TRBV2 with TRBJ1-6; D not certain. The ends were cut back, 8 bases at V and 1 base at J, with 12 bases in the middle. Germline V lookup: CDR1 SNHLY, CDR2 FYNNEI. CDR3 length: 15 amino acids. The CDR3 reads CASSRRLSYNSPLHF. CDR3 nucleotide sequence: TGTGCCAGCTCACGCAGGTTGTCCTATAATTCACCCCTCCACTTT.

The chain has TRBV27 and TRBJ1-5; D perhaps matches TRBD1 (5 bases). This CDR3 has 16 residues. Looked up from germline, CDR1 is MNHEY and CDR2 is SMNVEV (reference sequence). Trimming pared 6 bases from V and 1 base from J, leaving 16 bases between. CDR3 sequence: CASRRTTWGSNQPQHF. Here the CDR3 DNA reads TGTGCCAGCAGGCGCACAACTTGGGGGAGCAATCAGCCCCAGCATTTT.

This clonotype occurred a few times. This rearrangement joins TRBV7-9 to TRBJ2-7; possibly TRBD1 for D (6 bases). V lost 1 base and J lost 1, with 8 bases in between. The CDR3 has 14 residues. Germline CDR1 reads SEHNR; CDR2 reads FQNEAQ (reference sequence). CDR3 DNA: TGTGCCAGCAGCTTAGACCAGGGGTCCTACGAGCAGTACGTC. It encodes CASSLDQGSYEQYV.

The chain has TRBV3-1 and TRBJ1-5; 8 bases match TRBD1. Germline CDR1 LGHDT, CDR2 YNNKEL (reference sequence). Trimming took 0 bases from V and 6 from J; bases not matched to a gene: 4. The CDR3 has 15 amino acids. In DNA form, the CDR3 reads TGTGCCAGCAGCCAAGACAGGGGGCTCGGTCAGCCCCAGCATTTT. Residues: CASSQDRGLGQPQHF.

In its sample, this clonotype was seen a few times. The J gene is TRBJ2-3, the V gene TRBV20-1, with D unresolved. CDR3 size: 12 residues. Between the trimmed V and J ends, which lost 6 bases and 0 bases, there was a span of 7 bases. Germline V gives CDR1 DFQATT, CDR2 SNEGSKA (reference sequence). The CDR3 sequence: CSASGSTDTQYF. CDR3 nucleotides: TGCAGTGCCTCCGGAAGCACAGATACGCAGTATTTT.

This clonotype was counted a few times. The CDR3 DNA is TGTGCCAGCAGTGGGACAACCTACGAGCAGTACGTC. Amino acids: CASSGTTYEQYV. The V and J genes are TRBV6-1 and TRBJ2-7; perhaps TRBD1 as D (5 bases). The CDR3 contains 12 residues. V was cut by 4 bases and J by 2 bases, with 6 bases left in between. Germline CDR1 MNHNS, CDR2 SASEGT.

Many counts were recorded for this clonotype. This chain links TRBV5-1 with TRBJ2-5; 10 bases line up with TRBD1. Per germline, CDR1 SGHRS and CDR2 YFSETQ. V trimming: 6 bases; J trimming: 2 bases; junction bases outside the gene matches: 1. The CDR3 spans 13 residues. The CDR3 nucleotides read TGCGCCAGCACGGACAGGGGGCAAGAGACCCAGTACTTC. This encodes CASTDRGQETQYF.

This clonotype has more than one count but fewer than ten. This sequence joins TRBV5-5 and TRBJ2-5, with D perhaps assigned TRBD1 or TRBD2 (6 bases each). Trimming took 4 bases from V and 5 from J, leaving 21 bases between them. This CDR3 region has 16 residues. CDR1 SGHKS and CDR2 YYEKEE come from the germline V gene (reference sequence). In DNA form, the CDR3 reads TGTGCCAGCAGCCACTATGGGCAGGGGAGGCGGGAGACCCAGTACTTC. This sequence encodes CASSHYGQGRRETQYF.

In DNA, the CDR3 is TGCAGCGGCGGGGGGTTCCCGCAGGAGACCCAGTACTTC. Its protein product is CSGGGFPQETQYF. The V gene is TRBV29-1, the J gene TRBJ2-5; 8 nucleotides agree with TRBD2. In germline, CDR1 is SQVTM, CDR2 ANQGSEA. This CDR3 has 13 residues. Trimming took 7 bases from V and 5 from J; bases not matched to a gene: 9.

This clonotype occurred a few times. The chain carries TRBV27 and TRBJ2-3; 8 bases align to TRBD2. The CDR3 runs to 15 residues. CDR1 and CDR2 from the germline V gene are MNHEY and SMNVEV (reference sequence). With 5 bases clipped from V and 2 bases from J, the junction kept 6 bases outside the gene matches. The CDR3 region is CASSQRLALTDTQYF. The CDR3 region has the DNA TGTGCCAGCAGTCAAAGACTAGCGCTCACAGATACGCAGTATTTT.

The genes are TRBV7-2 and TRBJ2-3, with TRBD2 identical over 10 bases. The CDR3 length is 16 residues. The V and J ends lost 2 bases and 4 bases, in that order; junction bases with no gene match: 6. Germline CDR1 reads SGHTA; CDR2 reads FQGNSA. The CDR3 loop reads CASSLRAGGPADTQYF. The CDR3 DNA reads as TGTGCCAGCAGCTTAAGAGCGGGAGGGCCCGCAGATACGCAGTATTTT.

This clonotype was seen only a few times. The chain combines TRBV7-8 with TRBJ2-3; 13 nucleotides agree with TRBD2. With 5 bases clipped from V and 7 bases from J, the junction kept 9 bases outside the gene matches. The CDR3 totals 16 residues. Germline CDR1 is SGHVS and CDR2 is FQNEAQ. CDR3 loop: CASSTWTSGSRNTQYF. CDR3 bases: TGTGCCAGCAGCACCTGGACTAGCGGGAGCAGAAATACGCAGTATTTT.

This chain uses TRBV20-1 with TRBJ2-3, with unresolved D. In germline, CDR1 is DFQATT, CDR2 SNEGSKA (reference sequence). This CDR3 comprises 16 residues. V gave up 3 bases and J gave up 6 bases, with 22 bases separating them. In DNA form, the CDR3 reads TGCAGTGCTAGTATAGATTCACCCCGTTCCATGGATACGCAGTATTTT. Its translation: CSASIDSPRSMDTQYF.